The 29 T cell receptor beta chains below come from one sample, sequenced in a study of blood T cell repertoires in COVID-19. Libraries were prepared by immunoSEQ multiplex PCR; TCRdb keeps only in-frame clonotypes and omits some of them. The data contain roughly 500,000 clones, 85% to 90% of them seen just once; the ten biggest clones take up less than 2%. Sequenced material: PBMCs or T cells enriched from blood (not recorded which). All receptors derive from a woman aged 40 to 50 who had recovered from COVID-19.

The rearrangement joins TRBV11-3 to TRBJ2-1; TRBD2 agrees at 9 bases. Trimming cost V 1 base and J 2 bases; bases outside gene matches: 6. The CDR3 consists of 17 residues. Germline V lookup: CDR1 SGHNT, CDR2 YENEEA. For the CDR3, the DNA is TGTGCCAGCAGCTTAGCTAGCGGGACGAACACCTACAATGAGCAGTTCTTC. Translating gives CASSLASGTNTYNEQFF.

The rearrangement joins TRBV3-1 (or the pseudogene TRBV3-2) to TRBJ1-6; perhaps TRBD1 as D (5 bases). This CDR3 has 16 amino acids. In germline, CDR1 is LGHDT, CDR2 YNNKEL (reference sequence). The V end lost 4 bases, the J end lost 8 bases, and 18 bases lay between the germline ends. In nucleotides, the CDR3 is TGTGCCAGCAGCCCCAGGGTGGGGGGACTATATTCACCCCTCCACTTT. Its protein product is CASSPRVGGLYSPLHF.

V gene TRBV7-6 combines with J gene TRBJ2-5; TRBD2 aligns across 8 bases. The V gene's germline CDR1 is SGHVS and CDR2 FNYEAQ. The CDR3 totals 15 residues. V lost 5 bases and J lost 1; bases outside the gene matches: 6. The CDR3 region is CASSHKTSAQETQYF. In nucleotides, the CDR3 is TGTGCCAGCAGCCATAAGACTAGCGCCCAAGAGACCCAGTACTTC.

The V call is TRBV11-3, the J call TRBJ2-7; no clear D. Between the trimmed V and J ends, which lost 0 bases and 2 bases, there was a span of 2 bases. CDR3 size: 12 residues. Germline lookup yields CDR1 SGHNT and CDR2 YENEEA. The DNA for the CDR3 is TGTGCCAGCAGCTTAGACACCTACGAGCAGTACTTC. Translation: CASSLDTYEQYF.

The chain recombines TRBV5-1 with TRBJ1-2; 7 bases map to TRBD1. This CDR3 comprises 16 residues. Trimming at V came to 7 bases and at J to 5 bases, leaving 17 bases not matched to a gene. In germline, CDR1 is SGHRS, CDR2 YFSETQ. The CDR3 DNA sequence: TGCGCCAGCTCGGAGGGGGACAGCCGAGGAGGATATGGCTACACCTTC. Amino acids: CASSEGDSRGGYGYTF.

The chain carries TRBV6-6 and TRBJ2-2; no reliable D call. This CDR3 has 12 residues. The ends were cut back, 7 bases at V and 1 base at J, with 4 bases in the middle. Germline lookup yields CDR1 MNHNY and CDR2 SVGAGI (reference sequence). CDR3: CASTKNTGELFF. The CDR3 region has the DNA TGTGCCAGCACCAAGAACACCGGGGAGCTGTTTTTT.

This clone has only one observation. The J gene is TRBJ2-2, the V gene TRBV29-1; possibly TRBD1 for D (5 bases). This CDR3 spans 14 amino acids. Germline CDR1 and CDR2: SQVTM and ANQGSEA. V shed 4 bases and J shed 0 bases, with 9 bases lying between them. The CDR3 loop is CSVGDSPNTGELFF. The CDR3 bases are TGCAGCGTTGGTGACAGCCCGAACACCGGGGAGCTGTTTTTT.

The chain carries TRBV9 and TRBJ2-2, with 9 bases fitting TRBD2. Trimming at V came to 4 bases and at J to 4 bases, leaving 5 bases not matched to a gene. Germline lookup yields CDR1 SGDLS and CDR2 YYNGEE. CDR3 size: 15 residues. This CDR3 reads CASSRAGGVTGELFF. The CDR3 bases are TGTGCCAGCAGCAGGGCGGGAGGGGTCACCGGGGAGCTGTTTTTT. Looking up the rest from reference TRBV9 and TRBJ2-2 gives the full variable domain: DSGVTQTPKHLITATGQRVTLRCSPRSGDLSVYWYQQSLDQGLQFLIQYYNGEERAKGNILERFSAQQFPDLHSELNLSSLELGDSALYFCASSRAGGVTGELFFGEGSRLTVL.

The V gene is TRBV6-1, the J gene TRBJ2-2; perhaps TRBD2 as D (5 bases). Per germline, CDR1 MNHNS and CDR2 SASEGT. This CDR3 contains 17 residues. V was pared by 3 bases and J by 3 bases, with 17 bases between. The CDR3 protein is CASSDTRAGGYTGELFF. Here the CDR3 DNA reads TGTGCCAGCAGTGATACACGGGCAGGAGGATACACCGGGGAGCTGTTTTTT.

The rearrangement uses TRBV9 and TRBJ2-7, with 10 bases identical to TRBD2. V lost 3 bases and J lost 3; bases outside the gene matches: 9. The CDR3 sequence is 16 residues long. Germline-derived CDR1 and CDR2 are SGDLS and YYNGEE. The DNA for the CDR3 is TGTGCCAGCAGCGCAGGTGGACTAGCGGCCTTCTACGAGCAGTACTTC. It encodes CASSAGGLAAFYEQYF.

The genes are TRBV7-9 and TRBJ1-1; D is undetermined. V gave up 1 base and J gave up 0 bases, with 9 bases separating them. From germline, CDR1 is SEHNR and CDR2 FQNEAQ (reference sequence). The CDR3 is 15 residues long. The CDR3 region is CASSLVGALNTEAFF. In nucleotides, the CDR3 is TGTGCCAGCAGCTTAGTTGGAGCGTTGAACACTGAAGCTTTCTTT.

The chain combines TRBV6-2 or TRBV6-3 with TRBJ2-1, with D maybe TRBD2 (6 bases). The CDR3 loop spans 15 amino acids. V dropped 2 bases and J dropped 2 bases, with 10 bases sitting between them. Per the germline V gene, CDR1 is MNHEY and CDR2 is SVGEGT. DNA for the CDR3: TGTGCCAGCAGTTACGGCGGGAACCCCTACAATGAGCAGTTCTTC. It yields the protein CASSYGGNPYNEQFF.

The chain is built from TRBV6-5 and TRBJ1-6; D uncertain. This CDR3 has 14 residues. Trimming removed 6 bases from V and 2 bases from J, with 8 bases in between. Germline V gene data show CDR1 as MNHEY and CDR2 as SVGAGI. In DNA, the CDR3 is TGTGCCAGCAGGGCGGGCCCCTATAATTCACCCCTCCACTTT. Translating it yields CASRAGPYNSPLHF.

J is TRBJ1-5 and V is TRBV2, with D unclear. Germline assignment: CDR1 SNHLY and CDR2 FYNNEI. With 2 bases removed from V and 9 bases from J, the gap between germline ends came to 14 bases. The CDR3 totals 14 residues. The CDR3 DNA follows: TGTGCCAGCAGTGAACGTACCTCCGAGGCGCCCCAGCATTTT. It translates to CASSERTSEAPQHF.

This clone was seen a few times. The chain uses TRBV5-5 and TRBJ1-1, with 7 positions matching TRBD1. The junction had 11 bases not matched to a gene; V was cut back by 4 bases and J by 5 bases. In germline, CDR1 is SGHKS, CDR2 YYEKEE (reference sequence). The CDR3 covers 15 residues. The CDR3 DNA reads TGTGCCAGCAGCCCCCAATGGACAGGTTTGACTGAAGCTTTCTTT. Protein: CASSPQWTGLTEAFF.

The J gene is TRBJ1-4, the V gene TRBV7-9; D perhaps matches TRBD1 (5 bases). Germline lookup yields CDR1 SEHNR and CDR2 FQNEAQ (reference sequence). Trimming took off 1 base at V and 4 bases at J, with 7 bases between the two ends. The CDR3 spans 14 residues. The chain's CDR3 is CASSLGRVNEKLFF. The CDR3, as DNA: TGTGCCAGCAGCTTAGGCAGGGTTAATGAAAAACTGTTTTTT.

This clone appeared a few times. The chain joins TRBV7-9 to TRBJ2-3; TRBD2 matches at 9 bases. With 7 bases clipped from V and 0 bases from J, the junction kept 2 bases outside the gene matches. The CDR3 consists of 14 residues. Germline V gives CDR1 SEHNR, CDR2 FQNEAQ (reference sequence). The CDR3, as DNA: TGTGCCAGCATTGCGGGAGGGAGCACAGATACGCAGTATTTT. Translation: CASIAGGSTDTQYF.

The chain is built from TRBV30 and TRBJ1-2; D gene uncertain. The CDR3 is 14 amino acids. Germline loops: CDR1 GTSNPN, CDR2 SVGIG (reference sequence). Trimming stripped 3 bases from V and 0 bases from J, with 11 bases between. The chain's CDR3 is CAWRAGWANYGYTF. CDR3 DNA sequence: TGTGCCTGGAGGGCAGGTTGGGCTAACTATGGCTACACCTTC.

The chain recombines TRBV11-2 with TRBJ1-1; possibly TRBD1 for D (5 bases). The germline CDR1 and CDR2 sequences are SGHAT and FQNNGV. The CDR3 length is 17 residues. V lost 2 bases, J lost 0 bases, and 16 bases lay in between. In nucleotides, the CDR3 is TGTGCCAGCAGCTTACGGAGACAGCCACTCATGAACACTGAAGCTTTCTTT. Its translation is CASSLRRQPLMNTEAFF.

This sequence joins TRBV7-9 and TRBJ2-2; TRBD1 matches at 8 bases. J was trimmed by 2 bases and V by 7 bases; bases with no gene match: 6. This CDR3 contains 15 residues. Germline values: CDR1 SEHNR, CDR2 FQNEAQ (reference sequence). CDR3 in DNA: TGTGCCAGCAACGGACAGGGAACTAACACCGGGGAGCTGTTTTTT. It yields the protein CASNGQGTNTGELFF.

This clone was counted a single time. The chain recombines TRBV7-8 with TRBJ1-3; D remains unclear. This CDR3 has 15 residues. Germline lookup yields CDR1 SGHVS and CDR2 FQNEAQ. V dropped 1 base and J dropped 2 bases, with 9 bases sitting between them. Written as DNA, the CDR3 is TGTGCCAGCAGCTTAGTGAGTTTTGCTGGAAACACCATATATTTT. Its protein is CASSLVSFAGNTIYF.

The chain links TRBV27 to TRBJ2-1; TRBD2 matches 9 bases. Germline V CDR1 and CDR2: MNHEY, SMNVEV (reference sequence). The J segment lost 6 bases and the V segment lost 0 bases, leaving 6 bases of the junction unmatched. This CDR3 region has 16 residues. The CDR3: CASSLSTSGLGNEQFF. The CDR3, as DNA: TGTGCCAGCAGTTTATCAACTAGCGGGTTGGGCAATGAGCAGTTCTTC.

The V and J genes are TRBV19 and TRBJ1-1, with a tentative D call TRBD1 (6 bases). V was pared by 2 bases and J by 1 base, with 11 bases between. Germline CDR1 is LNHDA and CDR2 is SQIVND (reference sequence). The CDR3 runs 15 residues. The DNA for the CDR3 is TGTGCCAGTAGTATACGGTTCAGGGGGAACACTGAAGCTTTCTTT. It encodes CASSIRFRGNTEAFF.

The chain is built from TRBV12-5 and TRBJ1-6; D is possibly TRBD1 (6 bases). The length of the CDR3 is 14 residues. Trimming removed 7 bases from V and 5 bases from J, with 12 bases in between. Germline V CDR1 and CDR2: LGHNT, FRNRAP. CDR3: CASATGQNNSPLHF. In DNA form, the CDR3 reads TGTGCTAGTGCTACGGGACAAAATAATTCACCCCTCCACTTT.

The chain combines TRBV6-5 with TRBJ1-5; D ambiguous. CDR1 is MNHEY, CDR2 SVGAGI, per germline. Trimming shortened V by 0 bases and J by 6 bases, and 9 bases separated the two germline ends. This CDR3 is 14 amino acids long. The CDR3 reads CASSYSTRGQPQHF. CDR3 DNA sequence: TGTGCCAGCAGTTACTCGACTCGGGGTCAGCCCCAGCATTTT.

V is TRBV11-2 and J is TRBJ1-4, with TRBD1 matching over 7 bases. The ends lost 1 base at V and 13 bases at J; junction bases unmatched: 18. The germline V gene has CDR1 SGHAT and CDR2 FQNNGV. The CDR3 runs 17 residues. CDR3 bases: TGTGCCAGCAGCTTAGGGACAGGCGCGTGGGGCGTGGGACGACTGTTTTTT. It yields the protein CASSLGTGAWGVGRLFF.

The V call is TRBV19, the J call TRBJ1-1; D uncertain. The length of the CDR3 is 12 residues. Deletions cut 4 bases from V and 3 bases from J, with 6 bases between. Germline V gene data show CDR1 as LNHDA and CDR2 as SQIVND (reference sequence). CDR3 protein: CASSTLDTEAFF. CDR3 bases: TGTGCCAGTAGTACCCTAGACACTGAAGCTTTCTTT.

This CDR3 is CASSISGTGVTSRYGYTF. In DNA form, the CDR3 reads TGTGCCAGCAGCATCTCCGGGACAGGCGTGACTTCTAGATATGGCTACACCTTC. The rearrangement joins TRBV11-3 to TRBJ1-2, with TRBD1 identical over 8 bases. The ends lost 5 bases at V and 5 bases at J; junction bases unmatched: 19. The CDR3 contains 18 residues. The V gene's germline CDR1 is SGHNT and CDR2 YENEEA.

The DNA for the CDR3 is TGTGCCAGCAGCTCTGGACTGGCCGAGACGCAGTATTTT. Residues: CASSSGLAETQYF. The chain combines TRBV7-2 with TRBJ2-3, with a weak D call TRBD2 (5 bases). This CDR3 spans 13 amino acids. The V gene lost 4 bases and the J gene lost 9 bases, with 14 bases spanning the gap. CDR1 is SGHTA and CDR2 is FQGNSA in the germline V gene.